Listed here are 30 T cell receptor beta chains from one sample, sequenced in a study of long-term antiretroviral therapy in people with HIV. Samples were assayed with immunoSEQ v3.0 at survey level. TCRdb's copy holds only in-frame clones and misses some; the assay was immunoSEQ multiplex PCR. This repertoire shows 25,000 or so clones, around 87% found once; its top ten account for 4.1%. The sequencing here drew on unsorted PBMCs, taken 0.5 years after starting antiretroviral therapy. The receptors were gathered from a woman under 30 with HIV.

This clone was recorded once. This chain's CDR3 is CASSQRGREYSGANVLTF. DNA for the CDR3: TGTGCCAGCAGCCAACGGGGGCGCGAATACTCTGGGGCCAACGTCCTGACTTTC. The chain carries TRBV7-3 and TRBJ2-6; either TRBD1 or TRBD2 may supply D (6 bases each). V lost 5 bases to trimming and J lost 0 bases, with 17 bases between them. Per germline, CDR1 SGHTA and CDR2 FQGTGA. CDR3 length: 18 residues.

CDR3 loop: CASSFDRGSEAFF. The CDR3 nucleotides are TGTGCCAGCAGCTTCGACAGGGGGTCTGAAGCTTTCTTT. The chain links TRBV7-6 to TRBJ1-1; 9 positions agree with TRBD1. The germline V gene encodes CDR1 SGHVS and CDR2 FNYEAQ. The ends lost 3 bases at V and 6 bases at J; junction bases unmatched: 2. The CDR3 totals 13 residues.

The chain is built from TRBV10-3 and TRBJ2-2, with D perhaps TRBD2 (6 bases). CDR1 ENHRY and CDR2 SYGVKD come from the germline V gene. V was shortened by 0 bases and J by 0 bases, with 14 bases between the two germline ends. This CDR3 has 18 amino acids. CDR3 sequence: CAISESRRGSPNTGELFF. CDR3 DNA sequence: TGTGCCATCAGTGAGTCGCGGAGGGGTAGCCCGAACACCGGGGAGCTGTTTTTT.

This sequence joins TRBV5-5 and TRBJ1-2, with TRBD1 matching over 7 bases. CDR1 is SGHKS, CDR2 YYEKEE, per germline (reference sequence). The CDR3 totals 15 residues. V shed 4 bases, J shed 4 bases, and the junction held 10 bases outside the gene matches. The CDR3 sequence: CASSPGQVIVYGYTF. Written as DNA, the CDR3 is TGTGCCAGCAGCCCAGGACAGGTGATCGTCTATGGCTACACCTTC.

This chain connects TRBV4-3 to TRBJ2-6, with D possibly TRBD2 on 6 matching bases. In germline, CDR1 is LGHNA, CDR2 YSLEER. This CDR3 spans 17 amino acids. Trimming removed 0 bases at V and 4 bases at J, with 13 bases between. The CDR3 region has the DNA TGCGCCAGCAGCCAAGATTGGAGGGGCGGGGGGGCCAACGTCCTGACTTTC. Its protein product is CASSQDWRGGGANVLTF.

CDR3 nucleotides: TGTGCCAGCAGCGGAGGAGGAGATGAAGCTTTCTTT. Residues: CASSGGGDEAFF. This chain connects TRBV9 to TRBJ1-1; D remains ambiguous. V lost 3 bases and J lost 7, with 10 bases in between. This CDR3 has 12 residues. Germline-derived CDR1 and CDR2 are SGDLS and YYNGEE.

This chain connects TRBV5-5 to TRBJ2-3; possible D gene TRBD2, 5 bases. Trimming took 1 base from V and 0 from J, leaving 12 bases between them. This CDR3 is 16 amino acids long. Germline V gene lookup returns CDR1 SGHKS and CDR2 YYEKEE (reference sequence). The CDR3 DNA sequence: TGTGCCAGCAGCTTGCCCGGGGTCGGAAGCACAGATACGCAGTATTTT. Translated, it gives CASSLPGVGSTDTQYF. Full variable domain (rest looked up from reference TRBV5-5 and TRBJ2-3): DAGVTQSPTHLIKTRGQQVTLRCSPISGHKSVSWYQQVLGQGPQFIFQYYEKEERGRGNFPDRFSARQFPNYSSELNVNALLLGDSALYLCASSLPGVGSTDTQYFGPGTRLTVL.

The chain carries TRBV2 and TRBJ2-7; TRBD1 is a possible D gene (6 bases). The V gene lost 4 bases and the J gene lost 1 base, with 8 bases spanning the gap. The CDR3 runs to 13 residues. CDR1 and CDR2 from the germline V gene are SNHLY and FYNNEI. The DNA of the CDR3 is TGTGCCAGCAGTGGAGACAGGTCCTACGAGCAGTACTTC. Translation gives CASSGDRSYEQYF.

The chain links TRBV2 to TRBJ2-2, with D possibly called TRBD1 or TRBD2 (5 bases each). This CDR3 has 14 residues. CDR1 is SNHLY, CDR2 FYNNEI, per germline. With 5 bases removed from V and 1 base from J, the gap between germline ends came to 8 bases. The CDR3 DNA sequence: TGTGCCAGCAGTCGGGACCAGAACACCGGGGAGCTGTTTTTT. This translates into CASSRDQNTGELFF.

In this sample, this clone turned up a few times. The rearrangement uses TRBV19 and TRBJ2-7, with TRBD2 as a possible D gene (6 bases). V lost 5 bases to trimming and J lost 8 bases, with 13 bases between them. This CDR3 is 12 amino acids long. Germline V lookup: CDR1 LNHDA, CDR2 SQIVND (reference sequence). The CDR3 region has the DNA TGTGCCAGTAGTGTCGCGGGGCACCAGCAGTACTTC. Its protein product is CASSVAGHQQYF.

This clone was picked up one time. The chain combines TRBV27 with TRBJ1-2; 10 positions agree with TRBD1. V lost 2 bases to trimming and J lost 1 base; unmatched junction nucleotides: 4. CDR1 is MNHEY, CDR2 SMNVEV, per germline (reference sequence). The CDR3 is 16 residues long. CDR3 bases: TGTGCCAGCAGTTTACGGACAGGGGGACTTAACTATGGCTACACCTTC. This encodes CASSLRTGGLNYGYTF.

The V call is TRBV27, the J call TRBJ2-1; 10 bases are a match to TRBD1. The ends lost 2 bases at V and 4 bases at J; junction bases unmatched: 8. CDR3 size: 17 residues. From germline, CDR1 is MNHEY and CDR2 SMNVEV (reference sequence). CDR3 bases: TGTGCCAGCAGTTTAAATGCCCCGGGACAGGGGTACAATGAGCAGTTCTTC. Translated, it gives CASSLNAPGQGYNEQFF.

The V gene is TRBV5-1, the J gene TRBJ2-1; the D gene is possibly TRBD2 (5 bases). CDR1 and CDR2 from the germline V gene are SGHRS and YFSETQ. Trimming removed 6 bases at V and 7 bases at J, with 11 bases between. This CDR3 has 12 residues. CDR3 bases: TGCGCCAGCACCCTTAGCGTTAATGAGCAGTTCTTC. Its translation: CASTLSVNEQFF.

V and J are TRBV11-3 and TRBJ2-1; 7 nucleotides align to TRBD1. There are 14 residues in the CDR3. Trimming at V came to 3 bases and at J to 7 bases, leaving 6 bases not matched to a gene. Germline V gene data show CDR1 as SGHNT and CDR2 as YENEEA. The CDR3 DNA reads TGTGCCAGCAGCTTGAGCAGGGGGAATAATGAGCAGTTCTTC. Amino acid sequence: CASSLSRGNNEQFF.

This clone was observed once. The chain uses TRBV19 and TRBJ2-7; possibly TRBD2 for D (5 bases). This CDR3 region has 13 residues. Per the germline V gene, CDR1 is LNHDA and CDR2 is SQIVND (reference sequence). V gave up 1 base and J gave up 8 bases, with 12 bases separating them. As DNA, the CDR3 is TGTGCCAGTAGTATAGGGTATTCCGGGAAGCAGTACTTC. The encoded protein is CASSIGYSGKQYF.

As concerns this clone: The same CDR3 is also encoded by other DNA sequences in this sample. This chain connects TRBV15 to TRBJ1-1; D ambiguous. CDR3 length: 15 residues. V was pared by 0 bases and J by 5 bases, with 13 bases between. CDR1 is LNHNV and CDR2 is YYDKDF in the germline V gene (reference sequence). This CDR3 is CATSRDRTGGTEAFF. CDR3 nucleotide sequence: TGTGCCACCAGCAGAGATCGAACGGGAGGTACTGAAGCTTTCTTT.

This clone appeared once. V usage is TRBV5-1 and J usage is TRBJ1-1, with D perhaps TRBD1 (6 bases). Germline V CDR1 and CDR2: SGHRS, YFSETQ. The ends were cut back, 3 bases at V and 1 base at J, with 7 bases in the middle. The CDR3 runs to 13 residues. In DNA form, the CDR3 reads TGCGCCAGCAGCTCGACAGGGAACACTGAAGCTTTCTTT. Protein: CASSSTGNTEAFF.

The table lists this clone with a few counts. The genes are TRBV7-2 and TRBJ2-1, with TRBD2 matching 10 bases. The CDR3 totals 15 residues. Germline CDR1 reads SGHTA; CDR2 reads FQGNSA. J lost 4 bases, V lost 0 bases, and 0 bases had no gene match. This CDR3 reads CASSLAAGGYNEQFF. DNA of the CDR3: TGTGCCAGCAGCTTAGCAGCGGGAGGGTACAATGAGCAGTTCTTC. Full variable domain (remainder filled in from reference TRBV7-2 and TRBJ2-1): GAGVSQSPSNKVTEKGKDVELRCDPISGHTALYWYRQSLGQGLEFLIYFQGNSAPDKSGLPSDRFSAERTGGSVSTLTIQRTQQEDSAVYLCASSLAAGGYNEQFFGPGTRLTVL.

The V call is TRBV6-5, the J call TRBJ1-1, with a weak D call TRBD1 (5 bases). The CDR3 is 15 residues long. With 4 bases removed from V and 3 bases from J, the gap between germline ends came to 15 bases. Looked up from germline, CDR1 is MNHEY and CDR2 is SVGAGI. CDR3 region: CASSSDSSGYTEAFF. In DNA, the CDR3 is TGTGCCAGCAGTTCCGACTCCTCAGGGTACACTGAAGCTTTCTTT.

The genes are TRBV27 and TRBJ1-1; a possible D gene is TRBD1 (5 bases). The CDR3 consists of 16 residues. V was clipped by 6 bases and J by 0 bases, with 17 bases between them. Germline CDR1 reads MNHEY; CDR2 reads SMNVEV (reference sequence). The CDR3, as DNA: TGTGCCAGCAGCCTTCGCCTCGGGACGGTGAACACTGAAGCTTTCTTT. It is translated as CASSLRLGTVNTEAFF.

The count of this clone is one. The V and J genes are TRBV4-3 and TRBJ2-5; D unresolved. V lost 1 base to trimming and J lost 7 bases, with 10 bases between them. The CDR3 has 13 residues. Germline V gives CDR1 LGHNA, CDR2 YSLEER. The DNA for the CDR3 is TGCGCCAGCAGCCAAGGGACCTTGGGGACCCAGTACTTC. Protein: CASSQGTLGTQYF.

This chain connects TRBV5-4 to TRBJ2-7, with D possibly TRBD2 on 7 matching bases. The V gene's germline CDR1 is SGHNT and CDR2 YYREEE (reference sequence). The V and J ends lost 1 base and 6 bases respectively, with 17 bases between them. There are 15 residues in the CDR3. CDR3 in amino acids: CASSLFGGRTSEQYF. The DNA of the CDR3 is TGTGCCAGCAGCTTGTTCGGGGGGCGCACAAGCGAGCAGTACTTC.

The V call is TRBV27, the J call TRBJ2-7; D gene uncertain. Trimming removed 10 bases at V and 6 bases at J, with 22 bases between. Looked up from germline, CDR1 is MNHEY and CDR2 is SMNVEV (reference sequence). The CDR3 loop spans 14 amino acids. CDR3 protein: CATRRLLKPLEQYF. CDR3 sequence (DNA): TGTGCCACCCGGCGGCTCCTTAAGCCTCTCGAGCAGTACTTC.

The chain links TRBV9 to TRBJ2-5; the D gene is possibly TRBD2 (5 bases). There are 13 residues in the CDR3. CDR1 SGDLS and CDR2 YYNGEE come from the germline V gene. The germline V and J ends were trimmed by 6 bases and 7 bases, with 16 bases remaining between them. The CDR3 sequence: CASNKTPGRTQYF. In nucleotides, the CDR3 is TGTGCCAGCAATAAAACCCCGGGGAGGACCCAGTACTTC. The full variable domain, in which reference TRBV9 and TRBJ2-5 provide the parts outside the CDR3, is DSGVTQTPKHLITATGQRVTLRCSPRSGDLSVYWYQQSLDQGLQFLIQYYNGEERAKGNILERFSAQQFPDLHSELNLSSLELGDSALYFCASNKTPGRTQYFGPGTRLLVL.

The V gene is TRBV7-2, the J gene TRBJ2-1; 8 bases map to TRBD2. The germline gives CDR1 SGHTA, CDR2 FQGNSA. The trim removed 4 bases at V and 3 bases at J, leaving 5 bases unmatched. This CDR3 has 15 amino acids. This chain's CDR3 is CASSSVAGSYNEQFF. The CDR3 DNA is TGTGCCAGCAGCTCCGTAGCGGGAAGCTACAATGAGCAGTTCTTC.

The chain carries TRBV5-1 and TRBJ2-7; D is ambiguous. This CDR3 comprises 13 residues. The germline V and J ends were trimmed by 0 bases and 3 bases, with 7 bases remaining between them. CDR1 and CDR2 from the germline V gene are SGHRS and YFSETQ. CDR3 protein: CASSLEIDYEQYF. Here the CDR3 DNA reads TGCGCCAGCAGCTTGGAGATAGACTACGAGCAGTACTTC.

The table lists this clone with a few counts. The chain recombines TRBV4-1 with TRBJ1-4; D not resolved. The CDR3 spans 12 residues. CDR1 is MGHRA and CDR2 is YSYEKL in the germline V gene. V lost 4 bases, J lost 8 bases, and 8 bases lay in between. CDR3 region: CASSPANEKLFF. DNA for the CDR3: TGCGCCAGCAGCCCCGCGAACGAAAAACTGTTTTTT.

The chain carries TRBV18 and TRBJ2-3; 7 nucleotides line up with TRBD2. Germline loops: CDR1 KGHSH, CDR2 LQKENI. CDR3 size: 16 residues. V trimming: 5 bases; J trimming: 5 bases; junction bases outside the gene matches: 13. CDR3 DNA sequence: TGTGCCAGCTCAATTTCCGGCGGGAGAGGAAGAGATACGCAGTATTTT. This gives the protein CASSISGGRGRDTQYF.

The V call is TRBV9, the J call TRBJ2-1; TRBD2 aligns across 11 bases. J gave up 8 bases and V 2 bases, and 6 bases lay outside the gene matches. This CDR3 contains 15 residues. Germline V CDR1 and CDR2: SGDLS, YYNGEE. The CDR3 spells CASSVSSGRVHEQFF. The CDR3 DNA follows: TGTGCCAGCAGCGTTAGTAGCGGGAGGGTCCATGAGCAGTTCTTC.

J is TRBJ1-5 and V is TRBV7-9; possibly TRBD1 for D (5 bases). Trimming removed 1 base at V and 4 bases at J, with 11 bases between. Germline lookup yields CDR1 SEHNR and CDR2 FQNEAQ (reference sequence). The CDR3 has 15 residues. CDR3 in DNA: TGTGCCAGCAGCTTAGGACAGAGGGGAAATCAGCCCCAGCATTTT. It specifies CASSLGQRGNQPQHF.